The TCR beta chain under discussion was sequenced for a study of cytomegalovirus exposure and HLA in healthy donors. Trimming removed 5 bases from V and 5 bases from J; junction bases left unmatched: 9. The CDR3 covers 15 residues. Per germline, CDR1 KGHSY and CDR2 FQNENV. The PCR had 60 Vbeta and 13 Jbeta primers. The assay was immunoSEQ multiplex PCR, and TCRdb's table has in-frame clones only and misses some. Counted here are about 52,000 clones, approximately 77% occurring once; the ten biggest clones make up 9.1%. The chain combines TRBV16 with TRBJ2-5; 9 positions agree with TRBD1. Sequenced material: PBMCs. The TCR originated in a woman between 45 and 65 years old in good health and CMV-seronegative. CDR3 nucleotides: TGTGCCAGCAGCTCTGGACAGGGGCCAGGGGAGACCCAGTACTTC. Translated, it gives CASSSGQGPGETQYF.